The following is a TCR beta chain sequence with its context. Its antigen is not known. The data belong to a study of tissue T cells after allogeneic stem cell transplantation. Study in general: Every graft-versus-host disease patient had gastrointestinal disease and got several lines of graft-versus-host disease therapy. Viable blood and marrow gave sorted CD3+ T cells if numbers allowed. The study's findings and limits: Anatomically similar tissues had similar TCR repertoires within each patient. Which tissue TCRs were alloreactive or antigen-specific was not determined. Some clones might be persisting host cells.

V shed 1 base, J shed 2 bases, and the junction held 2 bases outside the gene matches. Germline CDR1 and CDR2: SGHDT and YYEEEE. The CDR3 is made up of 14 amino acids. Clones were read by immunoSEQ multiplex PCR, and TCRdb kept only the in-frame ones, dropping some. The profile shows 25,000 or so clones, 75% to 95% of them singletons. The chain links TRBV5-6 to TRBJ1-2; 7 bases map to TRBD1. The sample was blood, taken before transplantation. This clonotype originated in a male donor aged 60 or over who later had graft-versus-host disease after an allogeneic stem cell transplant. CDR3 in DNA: TGTGCCAGCAGCTTGAGGGGACAGAACTATGGCTACACCTTC. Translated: CASSLRGQNYGYTF.